The 19 T cell receptor beta chains reported below all come from one sample, sequenced in a study of TIL therapy for anti-PD-1-resistant metastatic lung cancer. This was the immunoSEQ v3 assay. The data were produced by immunoSEQ multiplex PCR, yet TCRdb's version contains in-frame clones alone and is incomplete. Seen here are about 55,000 clones, about 81% observed once, and the top ten hold just under 3%. Time point: pre-treatment sample, taken before nivolumab and TIL therapy. The specimen was blood, collected at baseline. The source of these receptors is a person between 25 and 79 years old with non-small cell lung cancer.

The rearrangement uses TRBV30 and TRBJ2-5, with no clear D. Trimming stripped 3 bases from V and 4 bases from J, with 15 bases between. Germline V lookup: CDR1 GTSNPN, CDR2 SVGIG (reference sequence). The CDR3 has 14 residues. In DNA, the CDR3 is TGTGCCTGGAGGGGTAAACAACCGGGAGAGACCCAGTACTTC. This codes for CAWRGKQPGETQYF.

This clone has only one observation. V gene TRBV7-6 combines with J gene TRBJ2-1; D call uncertain. V lost 0 bases to trimming and J lost 5 bases, with 5 bases between them. This CDR3 contains 13 residues. Germline assignment: CDR1 SGHVS and CDR2 FNYEAQ. The CDR3 coding sequence is TGTGCCAGCAGCTTAGCGCTTCACAATGAGCAGTTCTTC. This gives the protein CASSLALHNEQFF.

This chain connects TRBV9 to TRBJ2-3; D unclear. Germline CDR1 SGDLS, CDR2 YYNGEE. V lost 6 bases to trimming and J lost 0 bases, with 11 bases between them. The CDR3 has 14 amino acids. The CDR3 loop reads CASTPGTSTDTQYF. The CDR3 DNA follows: TGTGCCAGCACCCCGGGTACTAGCACAGATACGCAGTATTTT.

This chain joins TRBV9 and TRBJ2-7; 9 nucleotides match TRBD1. This CDR3 contains 14 residues. Losses at the gene ends were 0 bases for V and 6 bases for J; bases not matched to a gene: 4. From germline, CDR1 is SGDLS and CDR2 YYNGEE. The CDR3 nucleotides are TGTGCCAGCAGCGTAGAGGGACAGGGTACCGAGCAGTACTTC. It is translated as CASSVEGQGTEQYF.

This chain uses TRBV30 with TRBJ2-1; D tentatively reads TRBD1 or TRBD2 (5 bases each). CDR3 length: 14 residues. CDR1 GTSNPN and CDR2 SVGIG come from the germline V gene (reference sequence). V was pared by 4 bases and J by 0 bases, with 10 bases between. CDR3 coding DNA: TGTGCCTGGAATAAGGGGAGCTCCTACAATGAGCAGTTCTTC. Translated, it gives CAWNKGSSYNEQFF.

The chain employs TRBV5-1 and TRBJ2-5; D is uncertain. Germline V gives CDR1 SGHRS, CDR2 YFSETQ. This CDR3 region has 15 residues. V lost 0 bases and J lost 1, with 10 bases in between. CDR3 residues: CASSLVVNSQETQYF. CDR3 sequence (DNA): TGCGCCAGCAGCTTGGTAGTTAACAGCCAAGAGACCCAGTACTTC.

The rearrangement links TRBV11-3 to TRBJ2-3; D remains unclear. The CDR3 is 15 residues long. Trimming cost V 2 bases and J 5 bases, with 14 bases left between them. Germline V gives CDR1 SGHNT, CDR2 YENEEA. This CDR3 is CASSLNGRAIDTQYF. For the CDR3, the DNA is TGTGCCAGCAGCTTAAATGGTCGTGCCATAGATACGCAGTATTTT.

The chain is built from TRBV3-1 (or the pseudogene TRBV3-2) and TRBJ2-3; TRBD2 matches at 9 bases. The V segment lost 6 bases and the J segment 4 bases; nucleotides outside the gene matches: 11. Per germline, CDR1 LGHDT and CDR2 YNNKEL (reference sequence). CDR3 length: 16 amino acids. The CDR3 spells CASSHAGLASADTQYF. The CDR3 region has the DNA TGTGCCAGCAGTCATGCGGGACTAGCTAGCGCAGATACGCAGTATTTT.

V is TRBV9 and J is TRBJ2-5; D is possibly TRBD2 (6 bases). Germline CDR1 and CDR2: SGDLS and YYNGEE. This CDR3 spans 13 amino acids. Trimming pared 7 bases from V and 4 bases from J, leaving 14 bases between. The CDR3 region is CASSTPGGETQYF. CDR3 sequence (DNA): TGTGCCAGCTCCACCCCCGGGGGAGAGACCCAGTACTTC.

The chain joins TRBV7-9 to TRBJ1-1, with 7 bases fitting TRBD1. V was clipped by 2 bases and J by 5 bases; unmatched bases: 8. The CDR3 consists of 15 residues. The germline V gene has CDR1 SEHNR and CDR2 FQNEAQ (reference sequence). The CDR3 DNA is TGTGCCAGCAGCTTATATCGGACAGGCCGGACTGAAGCTTTCTTT. Translation: CASSLYRTGRTEAFF.

The chain is built from TRBV7-2 and TRBJ1-1; D perhaps matches TRBD1 (5 bases). CDR3 length: 17 residues. Between the trimmed V and J ends, which lost 5 bases and 0 bases, there was a span of 19 bases. Germline V gene sequence: CDR1 SGHTA, CDR2 FQGNSA. CDR3 loop: CASSGRGLRGVNTEAFF. In DNA form, the CDR3 reads TGTGCCAGCAGCGGTAGGGGCCTCAGAGGGGTGAACACTGAAGCTTTCTTT. The full variable domain, its missing parts supplied by reference TRBV7-2 and TRBJ1-1, is GAGVSQSPSNKVTEKGKDVELRCDPISGHTALYWYRQSLGQGLEFLIYFQGNSAPDKSGLPSDRFSAERTGGSVSTLTIQRTQQEDSAVYLCASSGRGLRGVNTEAFFGQGTRLTVV.

The rearrangement joins TRBV28 to TRBJ1-4; D is unclear. The CDR3 spans 11 residues. V lost 1 base and J lost 15, with 9 bases in between. Per germline, CDR1 MDHEN and CDR2 SYDVKM. The CDR3 DNA sequence: TGTGCCAGCAGTTTATTCGGTCTCTTGTTTTTT. Translated: CASSLFGLLFF.

This chain connects TRBV7-2 to TRBJ2-2; the match to TRBD2 covers 11 bases. Germline V lookup: CDR1 SGHTA, CDR2 FQGNSA. Trimming took 5 bases from V and 12 from J; bases not matched to a gene: 20. The CDR3 totals 18 residues. CDR3 in amino acids: CASSAVFQSSGGAGKLFF. The DNA for the CDR3 is TGTGCCAGCAGCGCAGTCTTCCAAAGTAGCGGGGGGGCTGGGAAGCTGTTTTTT. The whole variable domain, filled in from reference TRBV7-2 and TRBJ2-2, reads GAGVSQSPSNKVTEKGKDVELRCDPISGHTALYWYRQSLGQGLEFLIYFQGNSAPDKSGLPSDRFSAERTGGSVSTLTIQRTQQEDSAVYLCASSAVFQSSGGAGKLFFGEGSRLTVL.

CDR3 bases: TGTGCCAGCAGCTTACGACAAGCGAGTGAAGCTTTCTTT. Protein sequence: CASSLRQASEAFF. The chain uses TRBV11-1 and TRBJ1-1; D remains unclear. The CDR3 spans 13 residues. Trimming removed 2 bases at V and 7 bases at J, with 11 bases between. Germline V gene sequence: CDR1 SGHAT, CDR2 FQDESV (reference sequence).

The rearrangement joins TRBV2 to TRBJ2-2; D remains unclear. The V and J ends lost 7 bases and 5 bases respectively, with 17 bases between them. The CDR3 loop spans 15 amino acids. CDR1 and CDR2 (germline): SNHLY, FYNNEI. The CDR3 nucleotides read TGTGCCAGCATGAAGGAAATAGGATATACCGGGGAGCTGTTTTTT. Its protein product is CASMKEIGYTGELFF.

The rearrangement uses TRBV7-9 and TRBJ2-2; the D gene is possibly TRBD1 (6 bases). The germline CDR1 and CDR2 sequences are SEHNR and FQNEAQ (reference sequence). V was cut by 2 bases and J by 7 bases, with 20 bases left in between. The CDR3 sequence is 17 residues long. For the CDR3, the DNA is TGTGCCAGCAGCTTAATTTTGCCAGGGGAAAGGGTCGGGGAGCTGTTTTTT. As protein: CASSLILPGERVGELFF.

DNA for the CDR3: TGTGCCAGCAGCCACCTGGGGGGGGCGGCTAACTATGGCTACACCTTC. Its protein is CASSHLGGAANYGYTF. The J gene is TRBJ1-2, the V gene TRBV3-1 (or the pseudogene TRBV3-2), with TRBD1 as a possible D gene (6 bases). V was pared by 3 bases and J by 0 bases, with 14 bases between. The V gene's germline CDR1 is LGHDT and CDR2 YNNKEL (reference sequence). This CDR3 comprises 16 residues.

The rearrangement uses TRBV7-9 and TRBJ1-1; D remains unclear. Between the trimmed V and J ends, which lost 3 bases and 2 bases, there was a span of 4 bases. The CDR3 length is 12 residues. In germline, CDR1 is SEHNR, CDR2 FQNEAQ (reference sequence). The CDR3 reads CASSFTNTEAFF. The CDR3 nucleotides read TGTGCCAGCAGCTTTACAAACACTGAAGCTTTCTTT.

The chain has TRBV5-6 and TRBJ2-1; a weak D match, TRBD2 (6 bases). The CDR3 runs to 15 residues. The V end was cut by 3 bases, the J end by 0 bases, with 10 bases between. Germline loops: CDR1 SGHDT, CDR2 YYEEEE. The CDR3 region is CASSYRGSSYNEQFF. Here the CDR3 DNA reads TGTGCCAGCAGCTACCGGGGGAGCTCCTACAATGAGCAGTTCTTC.